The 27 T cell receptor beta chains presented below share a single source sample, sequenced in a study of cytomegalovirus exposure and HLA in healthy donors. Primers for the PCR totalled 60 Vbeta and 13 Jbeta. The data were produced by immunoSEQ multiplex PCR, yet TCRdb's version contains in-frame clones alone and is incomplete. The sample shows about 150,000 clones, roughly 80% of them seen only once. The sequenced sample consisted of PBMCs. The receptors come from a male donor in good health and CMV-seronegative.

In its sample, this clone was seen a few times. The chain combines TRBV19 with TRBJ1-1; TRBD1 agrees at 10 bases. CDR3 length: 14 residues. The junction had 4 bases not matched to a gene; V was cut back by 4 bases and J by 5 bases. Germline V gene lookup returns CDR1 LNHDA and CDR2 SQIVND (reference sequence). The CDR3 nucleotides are TGTGCCAGTAGTACGACAGGGGGCACTACTGAAGCTTTCTTT. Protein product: CASSTTGGTTEAFF. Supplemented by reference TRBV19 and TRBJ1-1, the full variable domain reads DGGITQSPKYLFRKEGQNVTLSCEQNLNHDAMYWYRQDPGQGLRLIYYSQIVNDFQKGDIAEGYSVSREKKESFPLTVTSAQKNPTAFYLCASSTTGGTTEAFFGQGTRLTVV.

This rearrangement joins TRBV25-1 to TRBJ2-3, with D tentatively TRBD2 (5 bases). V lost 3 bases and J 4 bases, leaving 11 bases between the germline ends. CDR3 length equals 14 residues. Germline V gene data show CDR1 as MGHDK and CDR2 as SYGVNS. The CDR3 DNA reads TGTGCCAGCAGTGACTATGGGAGCGCAGATACGCAGTATTTT. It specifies CASSDYGSADTQYF.

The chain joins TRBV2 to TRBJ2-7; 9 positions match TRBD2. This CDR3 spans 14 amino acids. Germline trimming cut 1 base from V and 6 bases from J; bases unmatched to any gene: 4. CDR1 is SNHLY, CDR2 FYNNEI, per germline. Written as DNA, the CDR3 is TGTGCCAGCAGTGAAGAGGGACTAGCCACCGAGCAGTACTTC. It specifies CASSEEGLATEQYF. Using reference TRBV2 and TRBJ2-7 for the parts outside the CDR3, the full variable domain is EPEVTQTPSHQVTQMGQEVILRCVPISNHLYFYWYRQILGQKVEFLVSFYNNEISEKSEIFDDQFSVERPDGSNFTLKIRSTKLEDSAMYFCASSEEGLATEQYFGPGTRLTVT.

The chain's CDR3 is CASKGDYNEKLFF. DNA for the CDR3: TGTGCCAGCAAAGGGGATTATAATGAAAAACTGTTTTTT. The V call is TRBV2, the J call TRBJ1-4; a possible D gene is TRBD1 (5 bases). CDR1 is SNHLY and CDR2 is FYNNEI in the germline V gene. Trimming took 7 bases from V and 4 from J, leaving 10 bases between them. CDR3 size: 13 residues.

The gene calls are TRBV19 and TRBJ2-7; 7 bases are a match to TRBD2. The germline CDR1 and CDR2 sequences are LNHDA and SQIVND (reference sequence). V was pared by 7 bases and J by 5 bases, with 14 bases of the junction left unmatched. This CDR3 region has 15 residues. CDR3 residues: CASTLGALALHEQYF. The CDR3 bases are TGTGCCAGTACCCTAGGGGCACTAGCGCTACACGAGCAGTACTTC. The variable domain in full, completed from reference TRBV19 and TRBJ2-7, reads DGGITQSPKYLFRKEGQNVTLSCEQNLNHDAMYWYRQDPGQGLRLIYYSQIVNDFQKGDIAEGYSVSREKKESFPLTVTSAQKNPTAFYLCASTLGALALHEQYFGPGTRLTVT.

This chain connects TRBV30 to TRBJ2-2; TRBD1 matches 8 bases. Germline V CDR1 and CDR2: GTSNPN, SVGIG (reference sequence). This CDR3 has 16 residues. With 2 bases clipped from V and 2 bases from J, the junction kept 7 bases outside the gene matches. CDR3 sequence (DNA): TGTGCCTGGAGTTTTAGGACAGGGAGAAACACCGGGGAGCTGTTTTTT. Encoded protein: CAWSFRTGRNTGELFF.

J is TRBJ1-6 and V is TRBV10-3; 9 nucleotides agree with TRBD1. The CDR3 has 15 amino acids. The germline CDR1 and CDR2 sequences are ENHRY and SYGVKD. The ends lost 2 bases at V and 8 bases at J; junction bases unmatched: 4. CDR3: CAISERDRADSPLHF. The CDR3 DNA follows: TGTGCCATCAGTGAGCGGGACAGGGCGGATTCACCCCTCCACTTT.

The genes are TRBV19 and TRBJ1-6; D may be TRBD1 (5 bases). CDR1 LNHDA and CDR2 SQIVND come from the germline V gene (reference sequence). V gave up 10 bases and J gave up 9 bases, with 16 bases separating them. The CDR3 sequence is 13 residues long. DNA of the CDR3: TGTGCCACCTACCCCGGGGGAATTTCACCCCTCCACTTT. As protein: CATYPGGISPLHF.

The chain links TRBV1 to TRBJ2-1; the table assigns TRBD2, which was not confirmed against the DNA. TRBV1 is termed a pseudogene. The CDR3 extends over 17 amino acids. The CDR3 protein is CTSSQGGPGGTYNEQFF. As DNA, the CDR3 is TGCACCAGCAGCCAAGGTGGGCCGGGAGGGACCTACAATGAGCAGTTCTTC.

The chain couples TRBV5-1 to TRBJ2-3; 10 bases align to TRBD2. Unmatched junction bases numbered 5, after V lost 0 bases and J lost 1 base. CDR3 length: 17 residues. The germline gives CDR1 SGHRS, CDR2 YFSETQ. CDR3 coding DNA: TGCGCCAGCAGCTTGGGACTAGCGGGCGGGGGCACAGATACGCAGTATTTT. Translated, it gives CASSLGLAGGGTDTQYF. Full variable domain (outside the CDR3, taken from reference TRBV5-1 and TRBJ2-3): KAGVTQTPRYLIKTRGQQVTLSCSPISGHRSVSWYQQTPGQGLQFLFEYFSETQRNKGNFPGRFSGRQFSNSRSEMNVSTLELGDSALYLCASSLGLAGGGTDTQYFGPGTRLTVL.

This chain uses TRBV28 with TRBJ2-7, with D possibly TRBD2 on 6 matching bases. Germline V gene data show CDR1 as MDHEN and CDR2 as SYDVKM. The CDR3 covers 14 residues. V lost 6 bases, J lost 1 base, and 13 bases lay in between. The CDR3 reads CASSPAGSSYEQYF. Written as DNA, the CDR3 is TGTGCCAGCAGCCCGGCGGGAAGTTCCTACGAGCAGTACTTC.

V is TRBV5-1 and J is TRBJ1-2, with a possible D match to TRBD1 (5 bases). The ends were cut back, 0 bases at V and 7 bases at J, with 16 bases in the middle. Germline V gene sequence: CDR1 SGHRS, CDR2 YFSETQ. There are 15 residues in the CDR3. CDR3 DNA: TGCGCCAGCAGCTTGGCCCCGACAGTGATGGGTGGCTACACCTTC. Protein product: CASSLAPTVMGGYTF.

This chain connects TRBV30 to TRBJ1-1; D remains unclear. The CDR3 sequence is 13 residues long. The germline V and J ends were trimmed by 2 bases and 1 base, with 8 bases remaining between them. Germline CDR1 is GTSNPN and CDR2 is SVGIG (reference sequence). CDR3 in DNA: TGTGCCTGGAGTCTAGACGGGAACACTGAAGCTTTCTTT. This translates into CAWSLDGNTEAFF.

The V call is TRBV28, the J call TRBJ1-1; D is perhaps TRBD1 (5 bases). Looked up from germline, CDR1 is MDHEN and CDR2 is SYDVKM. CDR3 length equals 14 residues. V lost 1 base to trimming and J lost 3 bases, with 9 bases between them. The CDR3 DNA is TGTGCCAGCAGTTTATTGGGAGGGGACACTGAAGCTTTCTTT. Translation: CASSLLGGDTEAFF.

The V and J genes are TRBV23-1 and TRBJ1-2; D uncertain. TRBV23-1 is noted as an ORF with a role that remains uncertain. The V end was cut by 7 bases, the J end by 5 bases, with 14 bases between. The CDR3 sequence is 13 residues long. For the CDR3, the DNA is TGCGCCAGCACCAGACATTCCCCGTATGGCTACACCTTC. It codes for CASTRHSPYGYTF.

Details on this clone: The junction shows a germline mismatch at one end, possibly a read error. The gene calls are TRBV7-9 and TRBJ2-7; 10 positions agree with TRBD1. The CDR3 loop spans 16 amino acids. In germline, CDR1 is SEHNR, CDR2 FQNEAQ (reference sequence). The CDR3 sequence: CSSSRRTGGRGEEQYF. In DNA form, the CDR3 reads TGTTCCAGCAGCCGTCGGACAGGGGGAAGGGGAGAAGAGCAGTACTTC. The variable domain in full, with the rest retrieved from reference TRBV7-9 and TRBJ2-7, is DTGVSQNPRHKITKRGQNVTFRCDPISEHNRLYWYRQTLGQGPEFLTYFQNEAQLEKSRLLSDRFSAERPKGSFSTLEIQRTEQGDSAMYLCSSSRRTGGRGEEQYFGPGTRLTVT.

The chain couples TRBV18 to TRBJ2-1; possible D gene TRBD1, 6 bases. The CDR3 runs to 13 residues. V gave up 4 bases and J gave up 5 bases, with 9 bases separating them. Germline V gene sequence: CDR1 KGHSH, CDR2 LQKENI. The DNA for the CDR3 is TGTGCCAGCTCACTTTGGACAGACAATGAGCAGTTCTTC. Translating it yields CASSLWTDNEQFF.

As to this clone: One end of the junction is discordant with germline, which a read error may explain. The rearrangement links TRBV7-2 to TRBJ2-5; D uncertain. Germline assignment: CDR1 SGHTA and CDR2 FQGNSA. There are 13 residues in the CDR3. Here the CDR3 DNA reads TGTGCCAGCAGCTTAACGGTCCAAGAGGCCCAGTACTTC. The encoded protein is CASSLTVQEAQYF.

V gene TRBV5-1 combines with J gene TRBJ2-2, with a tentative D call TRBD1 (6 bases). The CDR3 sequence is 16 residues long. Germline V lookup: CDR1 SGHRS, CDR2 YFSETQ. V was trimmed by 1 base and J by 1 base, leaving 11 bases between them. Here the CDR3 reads CASSLRLTGNTGELFF. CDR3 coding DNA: TGCGCCAGCAGCTTGAGGCTGACAGGGAACACCGGGGAGCTGTTTTTT.

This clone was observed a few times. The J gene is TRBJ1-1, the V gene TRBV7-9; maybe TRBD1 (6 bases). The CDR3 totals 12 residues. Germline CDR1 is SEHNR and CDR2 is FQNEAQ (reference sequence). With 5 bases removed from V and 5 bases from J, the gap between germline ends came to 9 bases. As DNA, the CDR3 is TGTGCCAGCAGCCGCCAGGGGACTGAAGCTTTCTTT. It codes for CASSRQGTEAFF.

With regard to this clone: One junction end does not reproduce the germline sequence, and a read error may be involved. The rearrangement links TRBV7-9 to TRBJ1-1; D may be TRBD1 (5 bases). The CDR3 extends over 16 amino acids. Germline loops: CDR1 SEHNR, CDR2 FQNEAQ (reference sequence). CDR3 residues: CSSSSPVGGVNTEAFF. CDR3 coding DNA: TGTTCCAGCAGCTCACCGGTTGGGGGGGTGAACACTGAAGCTTTCTTT.

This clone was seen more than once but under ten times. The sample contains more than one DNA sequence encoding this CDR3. Written as DNA, the CDR3 is TGCGCCAGCAGACTCGGGGTAGCGGGAGTTGGAGCAGATACGCAGTATTTT. Translation: CASRLGVAGVGADTQYF. The chain is built from TRBV5-1 and TRBJ2-3; 9 bases match TRBD2. The CDR3 is 17 residues long. Germline trimming cut 5 bases from V and 4 bases from J; bases unmatched to any gene: 14. Germline CDR1 SGHRS, CDR2 YFSETQ.

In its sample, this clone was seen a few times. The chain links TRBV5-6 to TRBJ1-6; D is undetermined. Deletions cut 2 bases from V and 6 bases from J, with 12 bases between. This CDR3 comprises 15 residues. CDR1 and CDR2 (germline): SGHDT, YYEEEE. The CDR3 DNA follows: TGTGCCAGCAGCTTCCGGTCAGGTCTTAATTCACCCCTCCACTTT. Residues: CASSFRSGLNSPLHF.

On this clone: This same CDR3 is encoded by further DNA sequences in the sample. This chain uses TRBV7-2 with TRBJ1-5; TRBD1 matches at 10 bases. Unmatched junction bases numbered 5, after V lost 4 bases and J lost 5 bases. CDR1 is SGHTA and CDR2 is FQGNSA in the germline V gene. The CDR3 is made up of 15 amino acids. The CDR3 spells CASSSRTGGDQPQHF. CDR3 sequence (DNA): TGTGCCAGCAGCTCCAGGACAGGGGGTGATCAGCCCCAGCATTTT. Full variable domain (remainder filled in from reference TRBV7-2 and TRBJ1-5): GAGVSQSPSNKVTEKGKDVELRCDPISGHTALYWYRQSLGQGLEFLIYFQGNSAPDKSGLPSDRFSAERTGGSVSTLTIQRTQQEDSAVYLCASSSRTGGDQPQHFGDGTRLSIL.

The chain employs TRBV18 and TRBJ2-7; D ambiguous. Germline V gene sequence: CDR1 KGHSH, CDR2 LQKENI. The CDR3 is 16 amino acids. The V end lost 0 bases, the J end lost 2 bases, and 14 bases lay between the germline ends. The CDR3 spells CASSPPESPLTYEQYF. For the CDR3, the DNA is TGTGCCAGCTCACCACCGGAGAGCCCGCTAACCTACGAGCAGTACTTC.

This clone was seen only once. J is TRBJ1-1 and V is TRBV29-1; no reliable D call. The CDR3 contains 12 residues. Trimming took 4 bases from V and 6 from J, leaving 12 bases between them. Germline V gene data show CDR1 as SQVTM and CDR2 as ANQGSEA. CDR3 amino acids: CSVAGGLAEAFF. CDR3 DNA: TGCAGCGTTGCAGGAGGCTTGGCTGAAGCTTTCTTT.

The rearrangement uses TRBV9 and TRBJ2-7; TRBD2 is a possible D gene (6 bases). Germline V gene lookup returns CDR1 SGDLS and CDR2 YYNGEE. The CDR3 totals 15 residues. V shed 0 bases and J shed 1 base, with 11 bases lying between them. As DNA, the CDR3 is TGTGCCAGCAGCGTAGCCCCGGGACTTTCCTACGAGCAGTACTTC. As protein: CASSVAPGLSYEQYF.